A selection of T cell receptor beta chains follows, all from one sample in a study of blood T cell repertoires in COVID-19. This table comes from immunoSEQ multiplex PCR, and its TCRdb copy is limited to in-frame clones, with some not included. The sample has approximately 450,000 clones; roughly nine tenths are singletons. Material for sequencing was PBMCs or T cells enriched from blood (not recorded which). These receptors were taken from a man aged 25-40 years who had recovered from COVID-19. CDR3s include the opening cysteine and the closing phenylalanine or tryptophan. D genes are given only for firm matches. Expanded clones get a size class; other rows say once, few or many, or leave the size out.

NA	TRBV7-9	TRBJ2-1	TRBD2	CASSPHGTSAYNEQFF	TGTGCCAGCAGCCCTCACGGGACTAGCGCTTACAATGAGCAGTTCTTC
NA	TRBV4-1	TRBJ2-1	NA	CASSQYGGYEQFF	TGCGCCAGCAGCCAATACGGTGGTTATGAGCAGTTCTTC
NA	TRBV5-4	TRBJ2-6	NA	CASTRPGANVLTF	TGTGCCAGCACCCGTCCTGGGGCCAACGTCCTGACTTTC
NA	TRBV29-1	TRBJ1-1	NA	CSAGGVNTEAFF	TGCAGCGCTGGGGGCGTGAACACTGAAGCTTTCTTT
once	TRBV29-1	TRBJ1-1	NA	CSVAGQSALNTEAFF	TGCAGCGTTGCCGGACAGAGTGCATTGAACACTGAAGCTTTCTTT
NA	TRBV7-9	TRBJ2-6	TRBD1	CASSTGTGSSGANVLTF	TGTGCCAGCAGTACCGGGACAGGGTCGTCCGGGGCCAACGTCCTGACTTTC
once	TRBV7-2	TRBJ2-1	TRBD2	CASTPGLASLEQFF	TGTGCCAGCACGCCGGGACTAGCGAGTCTTGAGCAGTTCTTC
NA	TRBV30	TRBJ2-7	TRBD1	CAWSVGGTAYEQYF	TGTGCCTGGAGTGTAGGGGGCACGGCCTACGAGCAGTACTTC
NA	TRBV7-3	TRBJ2-7	NA	CASSLGPGEAYEQYF	TGTGCCAGCAGCCTAGGGCCAGGGGAAGCCTACGAGCAGTACTTC
NA	TRBV7-9	TRBJ2-7	NA	CASSLGHSFIPTYEQYF	TGTGCCAGCAGCTTAGGCCACTCATTTATCCCGACCTACGAGCAGTACTTC
NA	TRBV6-5	TRBJ1-2	TRBD1	CASQGPGQARGYTF	TGTGCCAGCCAAGGACCGGGACAGGCGCGAGGCTACACCTTC
NA	TRBV27	TRBJ2-7	NA	CASSLPGTYEQYF	TGTGCCAGCAGTTTGCCAGGAACCTACGAGCAGTACTTC
once	TRBV29-1	TRBJ1-3	NA	CSVAVQETVGNTIYF	TGCAGCGTTGCCGTGCAGGAAACAGTGGGTAACACCATATATTTT
NA	TRBV15	TRBJ1-5	NA	CATSPNYSNQPQHF	TGTGCCACCAGCCCTAATTATAGCAATCAGCCCCAGCATTTT
NA	TRBV12-1	TRBJ1-5	NA	CASSRINQPQHF	TGTGCCAGCTCCAGGATCAATCAGCCCCAGCATTTT
NA	TRBV5-1	TRBJ2-5	NA	CASSRDTQATQYF	TGCGCCAGCAGTCGGGACACTCAAGCGACCCAGTACTTC
NA	TRBV7-2	TRBJ2-1	TRBD2	CASSPPGTSGNEQFF	TGTGCCAGCAGCCCGCCCGGGACTAGCGGGAATGAGCAGTTCTTC
NA	TRBV6-4	TRBJ2-2	TRBD2	CASRPGLAGDVDTGELFF	TGTGCCAGCAGGCCGGGACTAGCGGGAGATGTTGACACCGGGGAGCTGTTTTTT
NA	TRBV5-1	TRBJ2-1	TRBD2	CASSLRQTSVDNEQFF	TGCGCCAGCAGCTTACGGCAGACTAGCGTCGACAATGAGCAGTTCTTC
NA	TRBV5-4	TRBJ1-5	TRBD1	CASSFGTGDQPQHF	TGTGCCAGCAGCTTTGGGACAGGGGATCAGCCCCAGCATTTT
NA	TRBV30	TRBJ2-1	TRBD2	CAWRREGRNEQFF	TGTGCCTGGAGACGGGAGGGCCGGAATGAGCAGTTCTTC
NA	TRBV19	TRBJ2-7	TRBD1	CASSIGDSSYEQYF	TGTGCCAGTAGTATCGGGGACAGCTCCTACGAGCAGTACTTC
once	TRBV15	TRBJ2-1	NA	CATSRDLAVNEQFF	TGTGCCACCAGCAGAGATTTGGCAGTTAATGAGCAGTTCTTC
NA	TRBV5-6	TRBJ1-6	NA	CASSLTGTYNSPLHF	TGTGCCAGCAGCTTGACAGGGACCTATAATTCACCCCTCCACTTT
NA	TRBV6-5	TRBJ2-3	NA	CASSYSGRAIDTQYF	TGTGCCAGCAGTTACTCCGGCAGGGCAATAGATACGCAGTATTTT
NA	TRBV6-6	TRBJ1-1	TRBD1	CASSDPGQGSEAFF	TGTGCCAGCAGTGACCCGGGACAGGGTTCGGAAGCTTTCTTT
NA	TRBV5-6	TRBJ2-7	NA	CASSFGGEYEQYF	TGTGCCAGCAGCTTCGGGGGAGAATACGAGCAGTACTTC
NA	TRBV19	TRBJ1-2	TRBD1	CASSLIFGTGSNYGYTF	TGTGCCAGTAGTCTCATTTTCGGGACAGGGAGCAACTATGGCTACACCTTC